This T cell receptor (beta chain) comes out of a study of shared clonotypes between healthy human individuals. Repertoires were generated with immunoSEQ multiplex PCR, while TCRdb's copy carries only in-frame clones and drops some. The repertoire holds approximately 1,000,000 clones, with 75% to 80% as singletons. Trimming took 9 bases from V and 0 from J, leaving 23 bases between them. The CDR3 extends over 17 amino acids. Per the germline V gene, CDR1 is LNHDA and CDR2 is SQIVND (reference sequence). The chain couples TRBV19 to TRBJ1-1; possibly TRBD1 for D (5 bases). Sequencing was done on a sample of memory CD4+ T cells from PBMCs. Subset described: CD45RA-negative fraction. This TCR was recovered from a man aged 18 to 30 in good health. Some clones in this sample may be carry-over from other donors' samples. In DNA form, the CDR3 reads TGTGCCAGCAGTCAGGGAGGGATTCCCCTAATGAACACTGAAGCTTTCTTT. Translated, it gives CASSQGGIPLMNTEAFF. The full variable domain, its missing parts supplied by reference TRBV19 and TRBJ1-1, is DGGITQSPKYLFRKEGQNVTLSCEQNLNHDAMYWYRQDPGQGLRLIYYSQIVNDFQKGDIAEGYSVSREKKESFPLTVTSAQKNPTAFYLCASSQGGIPLMNTEAFFGQGTRLTVV.